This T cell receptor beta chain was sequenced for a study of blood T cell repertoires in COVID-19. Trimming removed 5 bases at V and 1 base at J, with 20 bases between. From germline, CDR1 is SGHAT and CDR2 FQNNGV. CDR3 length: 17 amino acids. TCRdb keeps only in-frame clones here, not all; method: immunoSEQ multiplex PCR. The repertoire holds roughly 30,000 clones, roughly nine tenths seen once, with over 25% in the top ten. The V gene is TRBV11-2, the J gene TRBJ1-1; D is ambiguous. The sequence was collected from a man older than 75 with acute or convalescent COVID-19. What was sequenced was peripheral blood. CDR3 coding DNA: TGTGCCAGCAGCCCGTGGACTCTCCGAAGCCCGAACACTGAAGCTTTCTTT. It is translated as CASSPWTLRSPNTEAFF.